These T cell receptor beta chains were read from a single sample in a study of CD8+CD57+ T cells in acquired aplastic anemia. TCRdb used MiXCR to reprocess the reads, holding one entry per CDR3 protein. The table has approximately 220,000 distinct CDR3 sequences, 40% to 60% seen once; the top ten hold 15% to 20%. The material sequenced was sorted CD4+, CD8+, or CD8+CD57+ T cells (not recorded which) from PBMCs. These TCRs come from a human donor with aplastic anemia. CDR3s include the opening cysteine and the closing phenylalanine or tryptophan. Fields, in order: clone size, J gene, CDR3 length, D gene, V gene, CDR3 DNA, CDR3 protein. The D gene is left open where the match is weak. For some rows the clone size is stated as once, few or many, or as a class when expanded; others skip it.

clone_size: once
j_call: TRBJ2-2
cdr3_length: 14
d_call: TRBD1
v_call: TRBV5-5
cdr3_nt: TGTGCCAGCAGCCCTACAGGGGGCACTGGGGAGCTGTTTTTT
cdr3_aa: CASSPTGGTGELFF

clone_size: -
j_call: TRBJ1-2
cdr3_length: 13
d_call: -
v_call: TRBV2
cdr3_nt: TGTGCCAGCAGGCTACAGGCGATAAGGGGCTACACCTTC
cdr3_aa: CASRLQAIRGYTF

clone_size: many
j_call: TRBJ2-7
cdr3_length: 13
d_call: -
v_call: TRBV20-1
cdr3_nt: TGCAGTGCTAGAGATTCACAGGCTTACGAGCAGTACTTC
cdr3_aa: CSARDSQAYEQYF

clone_size: many
j_call: TRBJ1-2
cdr3_length: 12
d_call: TRBD1
v_call: TRBV20-1
cdr3_nt: TGCAGTGCTAGAGGGACAGGGAATGGCTACACCTTC
cdr3_aa: CSARGTGNGYTF

clone_size: many
j_call: TRBJ2-4
cdr3_length: 13
d_call: -
v_call: TRBV19
cdr3_nt: TGTGCCAGTAAGGCCCCTGGGGCCAACATTCAGTACTTC
cdr3_aa: CASKAPGANIQYF

clone_size: -
j_call: TRBJ2-7
cdr3_length: 13
d_call: -
v_call: TRBV29-1
cdr3_nt: TGCAGCGTTGAACTAGGACGGAGCTACGAGCAGTACTTC
cdr3_aa: CSVELGRSYEQYF

clone_size: -
j_call: TRBJ2-2
cdr3_length: 14
d_call: -
v_call: TRBV30
cdr3_nt: TGTGCCTGGAGACCGGGATCGAACACCGGGGAGCTGTTTTTT
cdr3_aa: CAWRPGSNTGELFF

clone_size: few
j_call: TRBJ2-7
cdr3_length: 13
d_call: TRBD1
v_call: TRBV2
cdr3_nt: TGTGCCAGCAGAGGGACAGTCACCTACGAGCAGTACTTC
cdr3_aa: CASRGTVTYEQYF

clone_size: -
j_call: TRBJ2-1
cdr3_length: 14
d_call: -
v_call: TRBV19
cdr3_nt: TGTGCCAGCAGCTTAACAGGACCGGCGGATGAGCAGTTCTTC
cdr3_aa: CASSLTGPADEQFF

clone_size: -
j_call: TRBJ1-2
cdr3_length: 14
d_call: -
v_call: TRBV5-1
cdr3_nt: TGCGCCAGCAGCCTGGAGGACAATAGCTATGGCTACACCTTC
cdr3_aa: CASSLEDNSYGYTF

clone_size: -
j_call: TRBJ1-4
cdr3_length: 14
d_call: -
v_call: TRBV4-1
cdr3_nt: TGCGCCAGCAGCCAAGATGGTAGGGGCGAAAAACTGTTTTTT
cdr3_aa: CASSQDGRGEKLFF

clone_size: many
j_call: TRBJ2-7
cdr3_length: 15
d_call: TRBD1
v_call: TRBV3-1
cdr3_nt: TGTGCCAGCAGCCGAGCGCGGGACAGGGCCTACGAGCAGTACTTC
cdr3_aa: CASSRARDRAYEQYF

clone_size: -
j_call: TRBJ1-4
cdr3_length: 16
d_call: TRBD1
v_call: TRBV5-5
cdr3_nt: TGTGCCAGCAGCCCGGGGACAGGCCGGAGTGGGGAAAAACTGTTTTTT
cdr3_aa: CASSPGTGRSGEKLFF

clone_size: -
j_call: TRBJ2-7
cdr3_length: 14
d_call: TRBD1
v_call: TRBV29-1
cdr3_nt: TGCAGCGTTGGATTGGGACAGGGGGGCGTCGAGCAGTACTTC
cdr3_aa: CSVGLGQGGVEQYF

clone_size: many
j_call: TRBJ2-7
cdr3_length: 15
d_call: -
v_call: TRBV5-8
cdr3_nt: TGTGCCAGCAGCTTGTCTTCGACTAGGCGGTACGAGCAGTACTTC
cdr3_aa: CASSLSSTRRYEQYF

clone_size: -
j_call: TRBJ1-1
cdr3_length: 14
d_call: -
v_call: TRBV7-8
cdr3_nt: TGTGCCAGCAGCTTAGGGGCAGTAAACACTGAAGCTTTCTTT
cdr3_aa: CASSLGAVNTEAFF

clone_size: -
j_call: TRBJ1-3
cdr3_length: 17
d_call: TRBD1
v_call: TRBV6-5
cdr3_nt: TGTGCCAGCAGTGACGAGGCGGACAGGGCACATGGAAACACCATATATTTT
cdr3_aa: CASSDEADRAHGNTIYF

clone_size: -
j_call: TRBJ2-5
cdr3_length: 12
d_call: -
v_call: TRBV20-1
cdr3_nt: TGCAGTGCTCCGTATCGGCAAGAGACCCAGTACTTC
cdr3_aa: CSAPYRQETQYF

clone_size: -
j_call: TRBJ2-7
cdr3_length: 13
d_call: -
v_call: TRBV2
cdr3_nt: TGTGCCAGCGGACAGCAAGTTGCCTACGAGCAGTACTTC
cdr3_aa: CASGQQVAYEQYF

clone_size: many
j_call: TRBJ2-1
cdr3_length: 14
d_call: -
v_call: TRBV19
cdr3_nt: TGTGCCAGTAGTATTCGGGCGATAGGGAATGAGCAGTTCTTC
cdr3_aa: CASSIRAIGNEQFF

clone_size: -
j_call: TRBJ1-5
cdr3_length: 12
d_call: -
v_call: TRBV29-1
cdr3_nt: TGCAGCGCCGGATGGGGCAATCAGCCCCAGCATTTT
cdr3_aa: CSAGWGNQPQHF

clone_size: -
j_call: TRBJ2-1
cdr3_length: 15
d_call: TRBD2
v_call: TRBV15
cdr3_nt: TGTGCCACCAGCAGAGATCTAGCGGACTACAATGAGCAGTTCTTC
cdr3_aa: CATSRDLADYNEQFF

clone_size: -
j_call: TRBJ1-2
cdr3_length: 15
d_call: -
v_call: TRBV2
cdr3_nt: TGTGCCAGCACCCAAGGACAGCTTAACAACTATGGCTACACCTTC
cdr3_aa: CASTQGQLNNYGYTF

clone_size: many
j_call: TRBJ2-1
cdr3_length: 18
d_call: -
v_call: TRBV24-1
cdr3_nt: TGTGCCACCAGTGGCTTGTCGGCACAGAGGATCTCCTACAATGAGCAGTTCTTC
cdr3_aa: CATSGLSAQRISYNEQFF

clone_size: many
j_call: TRBJ1-4
cdr3_length: 16
d_call: TRBD1
v_call: TRBV5-8
cdr3_nt: TGTGCCAGCAGTCGGGACAGGGTAGGGACTAATGAAAAACTGTTTTTT
cdr3_aa: CASSRDRVGTNEKLFF

clone_size: -
j_call: TRBJ2-2
cdr3_length: 18
d_call: -
v_call: TRBV7-6
cdr3_nt: TGTGCCAGCAGCTTAGTCTGGGGAGCAGCAGCGAACACCGGGGAGCTGTTTTTT
cdr3_aa: CASSLVWGAAANTGELFF

clone_size: -
j_call: TRBJ2-5
cdr3_length: 16
d_call: -
v_call: TRBV9
cdr3_nt: TGTGCCAGCAGCCCGGGGGGAGGGGGGACGGCAGATACGCAGTACTTC
cdr3_aa: CASSPGGGGTADTQYF

clone_size: many
j_call: TRBJ1-4
cdr3_length: 15
d_call: TRBD1
v_call: TRBV19
cdr3_nt: TGTGCCAGTAGTATGGGGTGGGACAGCCTTGAAAAACTGTTTTTT
cdr3_aa: CASSMGWDSLEKLFF

clone_size: -
j_call: TRBJ2-5
cdr3_length: 14
d_call: TRBD2
v_call: TRBV7-3
cdr3_nt: TGTGCCAGCAGCCGAGGGACTAACCAAGAGACCCAGTACTTC
cdr3_aa: CASSRGTNQETQYF

clone_size: once
j_call: TRBJ2-1
cdr3_length: 15
d_call: -
v_call: TRBV6-6
cdr3_nt: TGTGCCAGCACCGTCGGGGGACCGTCCTACAATGAGCAGTTCTTC
cdr3_aa: CASTVGGPSYNEQFF

clone_size: -
j_call: TRBJ1-1
cdr3_length: 13
d_call: -
v_call: TRBV10-3
cdr3_nt: TGTGCCATCAGTGAGGGGGTCGGCACTGAAGCTTTCTTT
cdr3_aa: CAISEGVGTEAFF

clone_size: -
j_call: TRBJ2-7
cdr3_length: 13
d_call: -
v_call: TRBV2
cdr3_nt: TGTGCCAGCACCTCGGACTATCACTACGAGCAGTACTTC
cdr3_aa: CASTSDYHYEQYF

clone_size: -
j_call: TRBJ2-5
cdr3_length: 16
d_call: TRBD1
v_call: TRBV19
cdr3_nt: TGTGCCAGTAGTGGTACCGGGACAGGGGGCGTAGAGACCCAGTACTTC
cdr3_aa: CASSGTGTGGVETQYF

clone_size: many
j_call: TRBJ1-3
cdr3_length: 15
d_call: -
v_call: TRBV12-3/TRBV12-4
cdr3_nt: TGTGCCAGCAGTCTCGACAGCGGCTCTGGAAACACCATATATTTT
cdr3_aa: CASSLDSGSGNTIYF

clone_size: -
j_call: TRBJ1-2
cdr3_length: 15
d_call: TRBD1
v_call: TRBV7-3
cdr3_nt: TGTGCCAGCAGCCGCCGGACAGGGGGCGGGTATGGCTACACCTTC
cdr3_aa: CASSRRTGGGYGYTF

clone_size: few
j_call: TRBJ1-4
cdr3_length: 16
d_call: TRBD1
v_call: TRBV7-9
cdr3_nt: TGTGCCAGCAGCTTAGGGTGGGCAGGGGGTAATAAAAAACTGTTTTTT
cdr3_aa: CASSLGWAGGNKKLFF

clone_size: many
j_call: TRBJ2-1
cdr3_length: 16
d_call: -
v_call: TRBV20-1
cdr3_nt: TGCAGTGCTAGACCCACCCGGGGGGCTGGCTACAATGAGCAGTTCTTC
cdr3_aa: CSARPTRGAGYNEQFF

clone_size: -
j_call: TRBJ2-7
cdr3_length: 14
d_call: TRBD2
v_call: TRBV6-2/TRBV6-3
cdr3_nt: TGTGCCACTTCCCGGCCGGGACTAGGATACGAGCAGTACTTC
cdr3_aa: CATSRPGLGYEQYF

clone_size: -
j_call: TRBJ2-2
cdr3_length: 13
d_call: -
v_call: TRBV20-1
cdr3_nt: TGCAGTGCTAGAGGGGGGGCCACCGGGGAGCTGTTTTTT
cdr3_aa: CSARGGATGELFF

clone_size: few
j_call: TRBJ1-1
cdr3_length: 15
d_call: -
v_call: TRBV3-1
cdr3_nt: TGTGCCAGCAGCCAAGATAGGGCCTCGAACACTGAAGCTTTCTTT
cdr3_aa: CASSQDRASNTEAFF

clone_size: -
j_call: TRBJ1-6
cdr3_length: 16
d_call: -
v_call: TRBV11-2
cdr3_nt: TGTGCCAGCAGCCCTTCAGGTTCTGGGGCCGTGGGACCCCTCCACTTT
cdr3_aa: CASSPSGSGAVGPLHF

clone_size: -
j_call: TRBJ1-6
cdr3_length: 14
d_call: TRBD1
v_call: TRBV15
cdr3_nt: TGTGCCACCAGCAGCCGAACAGGGGAGTCACCCCTCCACTTT
cdr3_aa: CATSSRTGESPLHF

clone_size: -
j_call: TRBJ1-4
cdr3_length: 13
d_call: -
v_call: TRBV28
cdr3_nt: TGTGCCAGCAGGGTGGGGACTAATGAAAAACTGTTTTTT
cdr3_aa: CASRVGTNEKLFF

clone_size: many
j_call: TRBJ1-2
cdr3_length: 15
d_call: -
v_call: TRBV19
cdr3_nt: TGTGCCAGTAGTATCGGGTCCGGCGCGGCCTATGGCTACACCTTC
cdr3_aa: CASSIGSGAAYGYTF

clone_size: -
j_call: TRBJ2-7
cdr3_length: 16
d_call: TRBD1
v_call: TRBV20-1
cdr3_nt: TGCAGTGCTAGAAACCCGGGACAGGGGGCCGGGGAGGAGCAGTACTTC
cdr3_aa: CSARNPGQGAGEEQYF

clone_size: many
j_call: TRBJ2-3
cdr3_length: 14
d_call: -
v_call: TRBV20-1
cdr3_nt: TGCAGTGCCAAGTCGGTAGCGGGCACAGATACGCAGTATTTT
cdr3_aa: CSAKSVAGTDTQYF

clone_size: few
j_call: TRBJ2-7
cdr3_length: 14
d_call: -
v_call: TRBV3-1
cdr3_nt: TGTGCCAGCAGCCTGTCACAGGGATTCCACGAGCAGTACTTC
cdr3_aa: CASSLSQGFHEQYF

clone_size: few
j_call: TRBJ1-6
cdr3_length: 15
d_call: -
v_call: TRBV10-2
cdr3_nt: TGCGCCAGCAGTGGAGGGGACGGCTATAATTCACCCCTCCACTTT
cdr3_aa: CASSGGDGYNSPLHF

clone_size: many
j_call: TRBJ1-5
cdr3_length: 19
d_call: -
v_call: TRBV7-8
cdr3_nt: TGTGCCAGCAGCTCAAGCCCAAACAGGGAAATCTTAAGCAATCAGCCCCAGCATTTT
cdr3_aa: CASSSSPNREILSNQPQHF

clone_size: many
j_call: TRBJ2-5
cdr3_length: 13
d_call: -
v_call: TRBV7-3
cdr3_nt: TGTGCCAGCAGCCGGGACAACCAAGAGACCCAGTACTTC
cdr3_aa: CASSRDNQETQYF